The following is a TCR beta chain sequence with its context. Its antigen is unidentified. On cycle 4 day 1 and cycle 7 day 1, as well as at baseline, blood was sampled. Method: immunoSEQ multiplex PCR; TCRdb's copy keeps in-frame clones and lacks some. In the table there are approximately 82,000 clones, roughly 80% of which are singletons. This CDR3 is 13 amino acids long. Looked up from germline, CDR1 is SGHDT and CDR2 is YYEEEE. Trimming removed 4 bases at V and 1 base at J, with 8 bases between. This specimen comes from a study of OX40 agonist ivuxolimab in advanced cancers. On the study more broadly: Patients were infused with ivuxolimab every 2 weeks at 0.01 to 10 mg/kg.

Regarding the study as a whole: The mean number of expanded clones was higher in CD8+ T cells than in CD4+. At doses 0.1 to 3.0 mg/kg, CD4+ and CD8+ clones expanded.

Sequencing was performed on CD4+ or CD8+ T cells sorted from blood, taken in a trial of the OX40 agonist ivuxolimab. The source is an adult with an advanced solid tumor such as melanoma, head and neck, liver or kidney cancer. J is TRBJ1-2 and V is TRBV5-6; D unclear. CDR3 protein: CASSLKSNYGYTF. The CDR3 region has the DNA TGTGCCAGCAGCCTAAAAAGTAACTATGGCTACACCTTC.